This TCR beta chain was documented in a study of beta chain features in type 1 diabetes. Findings and caveats of the study: High-TCR-expressing cells could be over-represented by cDNA sequencing. VDJ junctions from patients with type 1 diabetes contained fewer insertions and more deletions. TCRB repertoires of naive, central memory and Treg cells appeared more similar among patients than among healthy donors. TCRB CDR3 length was moderately but significantly reduced in all four CD4+ subsets of Type 1 diabetes patients.

This CDR3 comprises 15 residues. Germline values: CDR1 MNHEY, CDR2 SVGAGI. With V trimmed by 2 bases and J by 7 bases, 9 bases remained unmatched. Reverse transcription of all isolated RNA meant that expressed TCRB transcripts were sequenced. The table came from immunoSEQ multiplex PCR; TCRdb's copy has only in-frame clones and leaves some out. The profile covers about 150,000 clones, with 7.5% to 10% appearing a single time and 0.65% taken by the ten largest. This clone was seen more than once but under ten times. The antigen is not known. This rearrangement joins TRBV6-5 to TRBJ2-7, with TRBD2 matching over 9 bases. The clonotype originates from a man younger than 30 in good health. Sample: central memory CD4+ T cells from blood. The CDR3 DNA reads as TGTGCCAGCAGTTACACGGATAGCGGGAGTAGGGAGCAGTACTTC. Protein product: CASSYTDSGSREQYF.